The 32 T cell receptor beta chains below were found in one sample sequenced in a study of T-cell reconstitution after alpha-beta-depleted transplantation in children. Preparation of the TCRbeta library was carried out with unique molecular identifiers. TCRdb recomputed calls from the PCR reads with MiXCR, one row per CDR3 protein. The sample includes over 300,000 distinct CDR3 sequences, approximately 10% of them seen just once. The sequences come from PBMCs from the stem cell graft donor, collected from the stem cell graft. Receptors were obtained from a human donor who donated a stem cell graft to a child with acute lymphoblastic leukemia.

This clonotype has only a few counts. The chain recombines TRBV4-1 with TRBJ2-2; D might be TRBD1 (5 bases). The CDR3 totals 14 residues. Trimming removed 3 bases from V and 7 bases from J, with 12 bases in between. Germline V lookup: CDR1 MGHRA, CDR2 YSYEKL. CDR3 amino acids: CASSQGLQSGELFF. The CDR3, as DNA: TGCGCCAGCAGCCAGGGGCTACAAAGCGGGGAGCTGTTTTTT.

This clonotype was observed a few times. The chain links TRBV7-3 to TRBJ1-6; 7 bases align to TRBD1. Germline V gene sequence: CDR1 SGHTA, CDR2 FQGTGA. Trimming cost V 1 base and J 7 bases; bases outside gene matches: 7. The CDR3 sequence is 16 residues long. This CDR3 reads CASSLNAAGGNSPLHF. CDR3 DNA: TGTGCCAGCAGCTTAAACGCGGCAGGGGGGAATTCACCCCTCCACTTT.

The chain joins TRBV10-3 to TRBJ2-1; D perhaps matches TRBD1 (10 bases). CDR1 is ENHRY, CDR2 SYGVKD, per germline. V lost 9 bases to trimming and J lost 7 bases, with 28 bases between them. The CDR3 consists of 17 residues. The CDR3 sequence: CAISRQGASGAWNEQFF. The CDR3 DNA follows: TGTGCCATAAGCAGACAGGGGGCTAGCGGGGCCTGGAATGAGCAGTTCTTC.

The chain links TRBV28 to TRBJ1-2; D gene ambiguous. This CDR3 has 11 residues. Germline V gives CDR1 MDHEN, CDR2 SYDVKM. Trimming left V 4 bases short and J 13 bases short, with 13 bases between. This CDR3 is CASSSPGKFTF. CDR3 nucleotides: TGTGCCAGCAGTTCTCCCGGCAAGTTCACCTTC.

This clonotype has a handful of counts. The CDR3 region has the DNA TGCGCCAGCAGCCCGGCACAGGGGGCATTGTATTTT. Translating it yields CASSPAQGALYF. The V and J genes are TRBV4-3 and TRBJ2-3, with 9 positions matching TRBD1. The CDR3 length is 12 residues. V lost 4 bases to trimming and J lost 14 bases; unmatched junction nucleotides: 7. Per the germline V gene, CDR1 is LGHNA and CDR2 is YSLEER.

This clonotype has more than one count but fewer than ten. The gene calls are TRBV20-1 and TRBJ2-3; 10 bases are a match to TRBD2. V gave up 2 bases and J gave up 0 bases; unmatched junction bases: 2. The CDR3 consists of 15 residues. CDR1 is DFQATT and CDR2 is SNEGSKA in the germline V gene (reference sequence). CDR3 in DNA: TGCAGTGCTAGACCAGCGGGAGGGAGCACAGATACGCAGTATTTT. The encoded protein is CSARPAGGSTDTQYF.

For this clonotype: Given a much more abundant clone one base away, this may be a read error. The CDR3: CASSVEGSTYELYF. CDR3 nucleotides: TGTGCCAGCAGCGTAGAGGGGAGCACCTACGAGCTGTACTTC. V gene TRBV9 combines with J gene TRBJ2-7; D tentatively reads TRBD1 or TRBD2 (5 bases each). Germline assignment: CDR1 SGDLS and CDR2 YYNGEE. CDR3 size: 14 residues.

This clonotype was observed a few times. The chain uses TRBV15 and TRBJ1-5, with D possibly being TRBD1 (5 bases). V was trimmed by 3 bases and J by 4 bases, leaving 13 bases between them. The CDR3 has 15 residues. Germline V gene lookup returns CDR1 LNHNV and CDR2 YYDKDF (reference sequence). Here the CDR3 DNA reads TGTGCCACCAGCAGGGGTCCAGGGTGGAATCAGCCCCAGCATTTT. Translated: CATSRGPGWNQPQHF.

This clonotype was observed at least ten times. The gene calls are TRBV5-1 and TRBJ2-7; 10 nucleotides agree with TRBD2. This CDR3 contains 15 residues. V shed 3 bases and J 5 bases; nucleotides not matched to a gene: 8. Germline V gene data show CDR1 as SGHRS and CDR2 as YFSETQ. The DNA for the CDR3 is TGCGCCAGCAGCTGGAAAAGCGGGAGGGGCGACGAGCAGTACTTC. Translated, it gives CASSWKSGRGDEQYF.

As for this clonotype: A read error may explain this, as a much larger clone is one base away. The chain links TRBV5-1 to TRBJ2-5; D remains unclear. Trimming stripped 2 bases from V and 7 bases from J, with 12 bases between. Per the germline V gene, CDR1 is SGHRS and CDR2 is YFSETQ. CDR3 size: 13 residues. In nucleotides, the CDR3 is TGCGCCAGCAGCTTCGAGCCTAACGGGACCCAGTACTTC. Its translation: CASSFEPNGTQYF.

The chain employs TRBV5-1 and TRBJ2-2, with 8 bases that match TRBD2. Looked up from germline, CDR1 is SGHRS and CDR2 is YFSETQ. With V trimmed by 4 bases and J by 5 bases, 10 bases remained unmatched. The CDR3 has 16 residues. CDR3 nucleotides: TGCGCCAGCAGCCCATGGAGCGGGAGTGGTACCGGGGAGCTGTTTTTT. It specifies CASSPWSGSGTGELFF. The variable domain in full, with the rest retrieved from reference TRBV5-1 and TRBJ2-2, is KAGVTQTPRYLIKTRGQQVTLSCSPISGHRSVSWYQQTPGQGLQFLFEYFSETQRNKGNFPGRFSGRQFSNSRSEMNVSTLELGDSALYLCASSPWSGSGTGELFFGEGSRLTVL.

The CDR3 DNA follows: TGTGCCAGCAGCAGGAGTCCCGGGGAGCTGTTTTTT. Its translation: CASSRSPGELFF. This chain connects TRBV12-3 or TRBV12-4 to TRBJ2-2; D is unresolved. This CDR3 spans 12 amino acids. With 6 bases removed from V and 6 bases from J, the gap between germline ends came to 8 bases.

The CDR3 bases are TGCGCCAGCAGCTTGGTTAGCGGGGATATGCCAGATACGCAGTATTTT. Protein sequence: CASSLVSGDMPDTQYF. The chain recombines TRBV5-1 with TRBJ2-3; 8 positions agree with TRBD2. Germline V lookup: CDR1 SGHRS, CDR2 YFSETQ. This CDR3 spans 16 amino acids. The V segment lost 0 bases and the J segment 4 bases; nucleotides outside the gene matches: 7.

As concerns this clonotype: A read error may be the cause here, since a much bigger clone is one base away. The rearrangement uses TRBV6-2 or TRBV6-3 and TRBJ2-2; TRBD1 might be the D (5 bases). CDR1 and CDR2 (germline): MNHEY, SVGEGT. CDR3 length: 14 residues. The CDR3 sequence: CDSTREGETGELFF. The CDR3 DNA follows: TGTGACAGCACAAGGGAAGGGGAAACCGGGGAGCTGTTTTTT.

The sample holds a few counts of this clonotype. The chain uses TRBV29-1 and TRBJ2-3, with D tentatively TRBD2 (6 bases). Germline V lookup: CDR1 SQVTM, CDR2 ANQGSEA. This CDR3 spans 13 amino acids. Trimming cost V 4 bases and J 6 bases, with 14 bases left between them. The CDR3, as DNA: TGCAGCGTTGTCCGAGGAGGGAGGGATACGCAGTATTTT. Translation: CSVVRGGRDTQYF.

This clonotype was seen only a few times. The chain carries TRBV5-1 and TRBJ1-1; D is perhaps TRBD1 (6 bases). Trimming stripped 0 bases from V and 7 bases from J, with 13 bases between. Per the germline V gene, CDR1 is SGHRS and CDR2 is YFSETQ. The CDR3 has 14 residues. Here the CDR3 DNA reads TGCGCCAGCAGCTTGGAAGCGGGGGCGGATGAAGCTTTCTTT. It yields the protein CASSLEAGADEAFF.

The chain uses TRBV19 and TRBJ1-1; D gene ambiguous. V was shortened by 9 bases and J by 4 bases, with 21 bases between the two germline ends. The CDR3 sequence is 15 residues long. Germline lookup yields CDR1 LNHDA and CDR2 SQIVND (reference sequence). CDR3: CASELQGGLSTEAFF. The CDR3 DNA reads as TGTGCCAGCGAACTCCAAGGAGGATTGAGCACTGAAGCTTTCTTT.

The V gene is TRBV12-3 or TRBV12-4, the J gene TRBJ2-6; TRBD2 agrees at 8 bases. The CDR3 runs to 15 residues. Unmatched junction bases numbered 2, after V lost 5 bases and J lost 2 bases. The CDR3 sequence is CASSPGGAGANVLTF. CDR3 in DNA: TGTGCCAGCAGTCCGGGGGGGGCTGGGGCCAACGTCCTGACTTTC.

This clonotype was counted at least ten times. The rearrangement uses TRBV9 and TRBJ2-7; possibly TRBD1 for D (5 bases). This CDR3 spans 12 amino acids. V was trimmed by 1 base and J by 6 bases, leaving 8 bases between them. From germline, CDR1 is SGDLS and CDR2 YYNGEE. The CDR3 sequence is CASSVNQGEQYF. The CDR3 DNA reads TGTGCCAGCAGCGTAAATCAGGGCGAGCAGTACTTC.

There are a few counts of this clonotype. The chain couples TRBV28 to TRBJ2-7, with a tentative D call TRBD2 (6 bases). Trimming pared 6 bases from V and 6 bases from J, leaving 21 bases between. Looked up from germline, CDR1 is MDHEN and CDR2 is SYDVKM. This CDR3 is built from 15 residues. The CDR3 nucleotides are TGTGCCAGCAGCCCTAGCGCTAGCGTCCCTAGCGAGCAGTACTTC. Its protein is CASSPSASVPSEQYF.

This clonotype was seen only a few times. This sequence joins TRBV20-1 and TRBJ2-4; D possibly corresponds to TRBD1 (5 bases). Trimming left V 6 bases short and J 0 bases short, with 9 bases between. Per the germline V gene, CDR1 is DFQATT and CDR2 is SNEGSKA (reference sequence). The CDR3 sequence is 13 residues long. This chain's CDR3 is CSAPTVAKNIQYF. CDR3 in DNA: TGCAGTGCGCCGACAGTAGCCAAAAACATTCAGTACTTC.

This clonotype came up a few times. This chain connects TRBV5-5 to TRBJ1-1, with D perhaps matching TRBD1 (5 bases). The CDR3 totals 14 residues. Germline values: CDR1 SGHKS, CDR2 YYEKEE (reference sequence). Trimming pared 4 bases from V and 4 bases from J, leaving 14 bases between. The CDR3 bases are TGTGCCAGCAGCATTGGGGACGGCCCCACTGAAGCTTTCTTT. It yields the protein CASSIGDGPTEAFF.

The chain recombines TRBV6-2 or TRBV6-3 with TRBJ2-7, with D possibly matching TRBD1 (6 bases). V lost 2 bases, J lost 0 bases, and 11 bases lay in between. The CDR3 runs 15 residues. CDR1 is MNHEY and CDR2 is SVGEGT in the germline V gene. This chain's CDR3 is CASSYPGTPSYEQYF. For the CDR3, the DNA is TGTGCCAGCAGTTACCCCGGGACACCCTCCTACGAGCAGTACTTC.

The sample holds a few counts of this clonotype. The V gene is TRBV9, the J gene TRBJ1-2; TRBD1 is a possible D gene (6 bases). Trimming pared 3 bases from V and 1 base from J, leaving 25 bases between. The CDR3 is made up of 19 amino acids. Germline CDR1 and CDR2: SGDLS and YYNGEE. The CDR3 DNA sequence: TGTGCCAGCAGCGCTGGGGGGATGCCAGGGGTCCTTCTTAACTATGGCTACACCTTC. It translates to CASSAGGMPGVLLNYGYTF.

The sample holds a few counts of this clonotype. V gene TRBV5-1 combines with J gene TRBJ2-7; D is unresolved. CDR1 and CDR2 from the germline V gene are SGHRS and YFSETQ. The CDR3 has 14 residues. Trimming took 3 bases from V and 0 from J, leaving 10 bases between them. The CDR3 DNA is TGCGCCAGCAGCTCCAGCAGCACCTCCTACGAGCAGTACTTC. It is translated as CASSSSSTSYEQYF.

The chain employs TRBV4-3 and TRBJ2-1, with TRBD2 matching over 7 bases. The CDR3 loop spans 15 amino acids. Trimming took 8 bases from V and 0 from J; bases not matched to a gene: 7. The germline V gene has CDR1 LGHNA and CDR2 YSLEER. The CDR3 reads CASGSGTSSYNEQFF. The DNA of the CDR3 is TGCGCCAGCGGGAGCGGGACGAGCTCCTACAATGAGCAGTTCTTC.

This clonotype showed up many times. The CDR3 DNA is TGTGCCAGCAGGGGCCAGCGCGGTAGCACAGATACGCAGTATTTT. This gives the protein CASRGQRGSTDTQYF. This chain joins TRBV27 and TRBJ2-3; D is unclear. The CDR3 loop spans 15 amino acids. Trimming removed 6 bases from V and 0 bases from J, with 13 bases in between. Germline assignment: CDR1 MNHEY and CDR2 SMNVEV (reference sequence).

The CDR3 DNA reads TGTGCCAGCAGCTTTAGCGGGAGGGGAAATGAGCAGTTCTTC. Its protein is CASSFSGRGNEQFF. The chain is built from TRBV7-9 and TRBJ2-1, with 11 bases lining up with TRBD2. Germline trimming cut 3 bases from V and 7 bases from J; bases unmatched to any gene: 2. Germline CDR1 and CDR2: SEHNR and FQNEAQ (reference sequence). There are 14 residues in the CDR3.

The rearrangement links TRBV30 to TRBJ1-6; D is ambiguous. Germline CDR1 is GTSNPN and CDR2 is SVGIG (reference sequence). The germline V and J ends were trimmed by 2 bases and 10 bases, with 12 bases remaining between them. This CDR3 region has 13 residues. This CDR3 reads CAWSFVSPSPLHF. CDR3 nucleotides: TGTGCCTGGAGTTTCGTCTCGCCGTCACCCCTCCACTTT. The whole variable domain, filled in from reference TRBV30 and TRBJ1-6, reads SQTIHQWPATLVQPVGSPLSLECTVEGTSNPNLYWYRQAAGRGLQLLFYSVGIGQISSEVPQNLSASRPQDRQFILSSKKLLLSDSGFYLCAWSFVSPSPLHFGNGTRLTVT.

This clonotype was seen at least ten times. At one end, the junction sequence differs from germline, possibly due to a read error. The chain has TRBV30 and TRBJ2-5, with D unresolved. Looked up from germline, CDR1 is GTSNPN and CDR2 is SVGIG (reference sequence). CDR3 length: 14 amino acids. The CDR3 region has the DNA TGTGCCTGGAGTGTCGGCAATTCTGGTATAAACCGCGACTTC. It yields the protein CAWSVGNSGINRDF.

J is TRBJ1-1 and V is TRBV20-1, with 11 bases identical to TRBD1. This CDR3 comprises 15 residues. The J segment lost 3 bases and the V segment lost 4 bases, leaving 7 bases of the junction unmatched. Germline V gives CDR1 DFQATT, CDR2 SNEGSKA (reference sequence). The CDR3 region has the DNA TGCAGTGCTAAATCAGGGGACAGGGGGTACACTGAAGCTTTCTTT. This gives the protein CSAKSGDRGYTEAFF.

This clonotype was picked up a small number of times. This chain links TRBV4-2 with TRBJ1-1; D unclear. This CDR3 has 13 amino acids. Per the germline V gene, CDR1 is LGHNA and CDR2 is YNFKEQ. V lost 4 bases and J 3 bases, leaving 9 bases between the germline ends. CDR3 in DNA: TGTGCCAGCAGCCCCCCATCGGACACTGAAGCTTTCTTT. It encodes CASSPPSDTEAFF.